This is a list of T cell receptor beta chains from one sample in a study of blood T cell repertoires in COVID-19. Data came from immunoSEQ multiplex PCR; TCRdb stores just in-frame clones and leaves some out. Of around 100,000 clones in the sample, roughly 84% are singletons; the top ten hold roughly 0.83%. The sequenced sample consisted of peripheral blood. These TCRs come from a woman in her seventies with acute or convalescent COVID-19. Each CDR3 is given with its conserved first and last residue.

TRBJ2-2 | TRBV3-1/TRBV3-2 | CASSQGPPGTGELFF
TRBJ1-1 | TRBV6-5 | CASGATGNTEAFF
TRBJ1-2 | TRBV27 | CASSPRWGRDREGVGYGYTF
TRBJ2-5 | TRBV3-1/TRBV3-2 | CASRPTDRAKTQYF
TRBJ1-4 | TRBV7-9 | CASSYGGASTNEKLFF
TRBJ1-2 | TRBV19 | CASSIEGQRYGYTF
TRBJ1-4 | TRBV19 | CASSTEKSDEKLFF
TRBJ1-2 | TRBV19 | CASRFLSGSEGYTF
TRBJ2-3 | TRBV6-4 | CASTRLGLAGQSTDTQYF
TRBJ2-2 | TRBV19 | CASKLLADTGELFF
TRBJ2-2 | TRBV6-5 | CASRGQGVVSGELFF
TRBJ2-7 | TRBV7-9 | CASNLQGYEQYF
TRBJ2-3 | TRBV5-6 | CASSLDTGGGTQYF
TRBJ1-2 | TRBV21-1 | CASSKVKIYGYTF
TRBJ1-5 | TRBV7-9 | CASSLGLAAGNQPQHF
TRBJ2-2 | TRBV5-1 | CASRTGERSGELFF
TRBJ2-7 | TRBV18 | CASSLTQDDSYEQYF
TRBJ1-6 | TRBV6-5 | CASRLGQTSGSPLHF
TRBJ1-6 | TRBV3-1/TRBV3-2 | CASSRGYPSPLHF
TRBJ2-3 | TRBV7-2 | CASSLKAGDTQYF
TRBJ2-7 | TRBV19 | CASSMSDTSYEQYF
TRBJ1-1 | TRBV25-1 | CASTRSTDTEAFF
TRBJ1-1 | TRBV6-5 | CASIPRDSRRTEAFF
TRBJ2-2 | TRBV19 | CASSPPLGLAGGGAGELFF
TRBJ1-2 | TRBV9 | CASKGGVDYGYTF
TRBJ1-6 | TRBV19 | CASSPSEGTGYSPLHF
TRBJ2-1 | TRBV5-1 | CASSQFTGGSASNEQFF
TRBJ1-2 | TRBV9 | CASSPLGGAYGYTF
TRBJ1-5 | TRBV19 | CASTKGQDSNQPQHF
TRBJ2-2 | TRBV5-1 | CASSLGQITGELFF
TRBJ2-5 | TRBV7-2 | CASSSQETQYF
TRBJ1-4 | TRBV5-5 | CASSFLGQGGEKLFF
TRBJ2-6 | TRBV7-2 | CASSERSGANVLTF
TRBJ2-2 | TRBV7-6 | CASSFRETGELFF
TRBJ2-1 | TRBV7-8 | CASSLDLERISSYNEQFF
TRBJ1-4 | TRBV19 | CASAKNRGNNEKLFF
TRBJ2-1 | TRBV5-1 | CASSLESSGPLSSYNEQFF
TRBJ2-2 | TRBV5-1 | CASSFGGPNTGELFF
TRBJ2-3 | TRBV10-3 | CALSGRAGDTQYF
TRBJ2-1 | TRBV19 | CASRGKGHNEQFF
TRBJ2-3 | TRBV2 | CASSTGTGDTDTQYF
TRBJ2-1 | TRBV5-1 | CASSLPPVHTSGRNNEQFF
TRBJ2-2 | TRBV4-1 | CASSQDGANRAGELFF
TRBJ2-1 | TRBV11-3 | CASSLEGQGGQFF
TRBJ1-1 | TRBV10-2 | CASTQGYGTVNTEAFF
TRBJ2-1 | TRBV6-5 | CASSPPTGMGNEQFF
TRBJ2-3 | TRBV7-3 | CASSFLAGGADTQYF
TRBJ2-2 | TRBV5-1 | CATSQRGFANTGELFF
TRBJ1-4 | TRBV5-1 | CASSQEGPYEKLFF
TRBJ2-2 | TRBV19 | CASSSPGQGGDTGELFF
TRBJ1-1 | TRBV25-1 | CASSDERWNTEAFF
TRBJ1-2 | TRBV7-9 | CASSLVGQGSANYGYTF